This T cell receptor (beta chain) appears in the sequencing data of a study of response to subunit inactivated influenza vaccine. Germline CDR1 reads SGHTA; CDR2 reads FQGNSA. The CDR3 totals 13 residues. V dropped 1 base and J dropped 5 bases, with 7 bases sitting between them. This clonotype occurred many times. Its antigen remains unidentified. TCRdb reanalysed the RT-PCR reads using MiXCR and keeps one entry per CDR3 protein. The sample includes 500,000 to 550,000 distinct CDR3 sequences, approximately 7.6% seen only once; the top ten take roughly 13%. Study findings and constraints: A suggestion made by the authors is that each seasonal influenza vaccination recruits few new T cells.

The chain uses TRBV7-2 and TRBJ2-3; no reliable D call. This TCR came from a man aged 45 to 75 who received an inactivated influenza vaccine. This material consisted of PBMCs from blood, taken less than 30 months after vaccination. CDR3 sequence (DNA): TGTGCCAGCAGCTTAGAACGGAGAGATACGCAGTATTTT. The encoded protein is CASSLERRDTQYF.